This TCR beta chain was documented in a study of post-analysis software for immune sequencing data. Across the study: Relapsing-remitting, secondary progressive and progressive-relapsing multiple sclerosis were all included among the disease courses.

The germline V and J ends were trimmed by 6 bases and 9 bases, with 18 bases remaining between them. The CDR3 contains 15 residues. Study-wide results and limits: Elevated frequency relative to controls characterized a handful of TRBV segments in patients, TRBV5-6, TRBV5-1 and TRBV20-1 among them. When compared against controls, multiple sclerosis patients showed significantly lower normalized Chao1 diversity. Analysis by F measure revealed that same-batch samples clustered strongly together.

This clonotype was found a few times. Antigen specificity is unknown. Unique molecular identifiers had been added to the TCR beta cDNA libraries. TCRdb reprocessed the PCR reads via MiXCR and lists one record per CDR3 protein. The table records 170,000 or so distinct CDR3 sequences, about 32% of them present only once. The sequenced material came from blood. This chain links TRBV12-3 or TRBV12-4 with TRBJ1-6; a weak D match, TRBD1 (6 bases). The sequence was obtained from a girl between 5 and 17 years old with multiple sclerosis. CDR3 loop: CASSPEKTGSSPLHF. The CDR3 DNA reads as TGTGCCAGCAGCCCGGAAAAAACAGGGAGTTCACCCCTCCACTTT.